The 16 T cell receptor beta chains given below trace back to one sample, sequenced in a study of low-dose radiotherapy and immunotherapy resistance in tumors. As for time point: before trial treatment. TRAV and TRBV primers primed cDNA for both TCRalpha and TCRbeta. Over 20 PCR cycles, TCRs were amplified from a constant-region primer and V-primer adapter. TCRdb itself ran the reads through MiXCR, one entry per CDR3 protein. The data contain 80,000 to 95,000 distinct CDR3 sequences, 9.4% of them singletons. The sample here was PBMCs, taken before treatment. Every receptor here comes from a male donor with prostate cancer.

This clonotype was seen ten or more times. The CDR3 DNA sequence: TGTGCCAGCTCTACAACGGCAGGATCCTACGAGCAGTACTTC. This translates into CASSTTAGSYEQYF. This chain connects TRBV18 to TRBJ2-7; D remains ambiguous. Germline assignment: CDR1 KGHSH and CDR2 LQKENI. The CDR3 runs 14 residues. V was pared by 6 bases and J by 1 base, with 13 bases between.

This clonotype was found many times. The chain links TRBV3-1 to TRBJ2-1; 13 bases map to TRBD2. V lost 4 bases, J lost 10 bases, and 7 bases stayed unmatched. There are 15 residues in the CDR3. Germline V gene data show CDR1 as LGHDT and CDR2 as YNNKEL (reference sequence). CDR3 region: CASSPGLAGSREQFF. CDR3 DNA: TGTGCCAGCAGCCCGGGACTAGCGGGATCAAGGGAGCAGTTCTTC.

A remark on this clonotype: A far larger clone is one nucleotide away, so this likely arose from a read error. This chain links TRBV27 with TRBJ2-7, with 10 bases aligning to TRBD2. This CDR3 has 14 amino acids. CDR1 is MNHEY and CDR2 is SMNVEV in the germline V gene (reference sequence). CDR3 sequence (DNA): TGTTCCAGTGCGCTAGCGGGAGTCGATTACGAGCAGTACTTC. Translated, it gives CSSALAGVDYEQYF.

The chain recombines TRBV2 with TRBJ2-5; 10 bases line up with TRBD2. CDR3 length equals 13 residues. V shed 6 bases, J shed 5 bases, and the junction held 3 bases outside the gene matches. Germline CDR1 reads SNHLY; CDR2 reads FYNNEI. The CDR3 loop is CASRTGLAETQYF. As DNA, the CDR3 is TGTGCCAGCAGGACGGGACTAGCGGAGACCCAGTACTTC.

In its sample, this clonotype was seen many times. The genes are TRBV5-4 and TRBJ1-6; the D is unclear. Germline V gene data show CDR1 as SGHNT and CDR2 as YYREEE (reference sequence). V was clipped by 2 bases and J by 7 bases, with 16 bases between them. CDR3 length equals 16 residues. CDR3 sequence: CASSLPGQAGNSPLHF. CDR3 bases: TGTGCCAGCAGCTTACCCGGTCAAGCGGGGAATTCACCCCTCCACTTT.

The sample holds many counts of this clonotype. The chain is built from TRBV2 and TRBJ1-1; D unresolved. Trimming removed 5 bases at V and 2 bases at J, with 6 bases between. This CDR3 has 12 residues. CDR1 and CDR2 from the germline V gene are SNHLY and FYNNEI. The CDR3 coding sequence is TGTGCCAGCAGTTTGGTCAACACTGAAGCTTTCTTT. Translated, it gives CASSLVNTEAFF.

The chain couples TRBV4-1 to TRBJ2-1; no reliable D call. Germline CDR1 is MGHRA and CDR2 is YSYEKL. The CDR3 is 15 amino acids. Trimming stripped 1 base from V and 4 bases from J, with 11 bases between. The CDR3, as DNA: TGCGCCAGCAGCCAAGCGGGTCTTGATTACAATGAGCAGTTCTTC. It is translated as CASSQAGLDYNEQFF.

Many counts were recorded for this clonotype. The DNA of the CDR3 is TGTGCCAGCAGCACAACAGGGGGCCGGGAGACCCAGTACTTC. This gives the protein CASSTTGGRETQYF. V gene TRBV7-6 combines with J gene TRBJ2-5, with 9 bases identical to TRBD1. Trimming at V came to 5 bases and at J to 5 bases, leaving 6 bases not matched to a gene. Looked up from germline, CDR1 is SGHVS and CDR2 is FNYEAQ. This CDR3 has 14 amino acids.

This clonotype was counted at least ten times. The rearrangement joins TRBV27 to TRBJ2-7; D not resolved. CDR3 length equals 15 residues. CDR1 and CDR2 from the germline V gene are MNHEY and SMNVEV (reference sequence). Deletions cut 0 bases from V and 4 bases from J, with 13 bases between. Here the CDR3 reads CASSLSGLVGYEQYF. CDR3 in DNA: TGTGCCAGCAGTTTATCTGGGCTAGTGGGATACGAGCAGTACTTC.

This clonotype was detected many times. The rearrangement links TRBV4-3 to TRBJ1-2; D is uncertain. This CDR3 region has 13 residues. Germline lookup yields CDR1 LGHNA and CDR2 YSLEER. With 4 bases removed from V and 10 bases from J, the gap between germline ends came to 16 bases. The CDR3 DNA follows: TGCGCCAGCAGCCGAAGACCTGGGCAGGACTACACCTTC. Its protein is CASSRRPGQDYTF.

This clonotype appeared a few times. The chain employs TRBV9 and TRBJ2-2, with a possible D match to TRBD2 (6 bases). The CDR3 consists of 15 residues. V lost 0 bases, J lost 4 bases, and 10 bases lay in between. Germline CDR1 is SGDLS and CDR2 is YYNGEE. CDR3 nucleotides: TGTGCCAGCAGCGTAGAAACGCGGGGCACCGGGGAGCTGTTTTTT. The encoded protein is CASSVETRGTGELFF.

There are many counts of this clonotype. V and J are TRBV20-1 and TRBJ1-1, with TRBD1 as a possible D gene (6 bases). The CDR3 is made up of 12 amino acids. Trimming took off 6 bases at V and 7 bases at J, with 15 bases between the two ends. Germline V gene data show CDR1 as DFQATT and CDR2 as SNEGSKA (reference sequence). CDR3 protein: CSADYRDLEAFF. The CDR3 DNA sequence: TGCAGTGCCGACTACAGGGATCTTGAAGCTTTCTTT.

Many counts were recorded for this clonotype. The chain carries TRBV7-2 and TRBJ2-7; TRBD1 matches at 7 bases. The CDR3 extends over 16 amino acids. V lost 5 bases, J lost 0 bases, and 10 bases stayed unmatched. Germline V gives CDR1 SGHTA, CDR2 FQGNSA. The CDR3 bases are TGTGCCAGCAGCAGCCCCCACGGGACAGCCTCCTACGAGCAGTACTTC. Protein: CASSSPHGTASYEQYF.

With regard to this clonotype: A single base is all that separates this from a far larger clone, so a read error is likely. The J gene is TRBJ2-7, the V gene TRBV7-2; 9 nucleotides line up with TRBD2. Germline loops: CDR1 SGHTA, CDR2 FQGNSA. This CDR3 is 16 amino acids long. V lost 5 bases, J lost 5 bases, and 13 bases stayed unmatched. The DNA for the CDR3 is TGTGCCAGCAGCCCTTCCGGGACTAGCAAGACCCACGAGCAGTACTTC. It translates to CASSPSGTSKTHEQYF.

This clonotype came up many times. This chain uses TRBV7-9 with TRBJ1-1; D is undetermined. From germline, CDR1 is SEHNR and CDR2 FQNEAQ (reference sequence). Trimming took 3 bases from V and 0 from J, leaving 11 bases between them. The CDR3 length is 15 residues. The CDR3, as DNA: TGTGCCAGCAGCTTCGGTACAGCGATGAACACTGAAGCTTTCTTT. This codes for CASSFGTAMNTEAFF. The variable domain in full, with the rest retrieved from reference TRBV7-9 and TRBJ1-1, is DTGVSQNPRHKITKRGQNVTFRCDPISEHNRLYWYRQTLGQGPEFLTYFQNEAQLEKSRLLSDRFSAERPKGSFSTLEIQRTEQGDSAMYLCASSFGTAMNTEAFFGQGTRLTVV.

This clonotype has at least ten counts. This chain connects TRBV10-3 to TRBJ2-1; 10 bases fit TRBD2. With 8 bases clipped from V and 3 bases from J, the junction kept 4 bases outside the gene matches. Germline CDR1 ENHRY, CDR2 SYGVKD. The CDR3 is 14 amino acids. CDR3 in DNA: TGTGCCATCTCCCTAGCGGGAGACTACAATGAGCAGTTCTTC. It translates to CAISLAGDYNEQFF.